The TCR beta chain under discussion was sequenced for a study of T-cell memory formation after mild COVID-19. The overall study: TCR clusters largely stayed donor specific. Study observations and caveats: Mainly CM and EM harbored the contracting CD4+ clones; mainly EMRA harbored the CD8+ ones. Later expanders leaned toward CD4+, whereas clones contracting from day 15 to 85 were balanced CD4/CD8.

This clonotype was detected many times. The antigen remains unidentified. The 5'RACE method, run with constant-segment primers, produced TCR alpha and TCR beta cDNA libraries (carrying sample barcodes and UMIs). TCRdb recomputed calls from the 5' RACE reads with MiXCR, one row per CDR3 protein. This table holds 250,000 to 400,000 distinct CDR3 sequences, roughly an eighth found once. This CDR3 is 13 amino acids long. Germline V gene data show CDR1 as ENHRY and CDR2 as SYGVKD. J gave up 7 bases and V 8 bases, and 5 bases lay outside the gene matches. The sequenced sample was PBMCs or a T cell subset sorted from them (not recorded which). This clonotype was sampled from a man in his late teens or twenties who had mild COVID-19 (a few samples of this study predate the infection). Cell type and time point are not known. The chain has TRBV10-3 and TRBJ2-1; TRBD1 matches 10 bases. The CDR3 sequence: CAISGQGVNEQFF. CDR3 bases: TGTGCCATCTCTGGACAGGGGGTTAATGAGCAGTTCTTC.